This T cell receptor beta chain is drawn from a study of blood T cells in healthy people across ages (dated by TCRdb to between 2014 and 2017). Notes on the research overall: Template switching captured roughly one uniquely barcoded TCR beta cDNA molecule per two T cells in model experiments. Age-related changes in TCR beta repertoire diversity were measured in the study by deep sequencing normalized with unique cDNA molecular identifiers. Donors were grouped into four age groups: young (average 16 years), middle-aged (around 39), aged (roughly 62) and long-lived (around 80). To avoid experimental bias, donors of different ages were spread randomly across the sequencing lanes. Two additional independent replicas of 1 million unique cDNA reads from the same blood draw were analyzed for two donors (one aged 18 to 30 and one aged 80 or older). Overall study results and their limits: Bulk unsorted PBMC profiling prevented conclusive comparison of naive and antigen-experienced compartments. Compared with the aged group, the long-lived group had more naive CD4+ T cells, fewer expanded clones and increased TCR diversity, suggesting age selection. Estimates of total diversity based on one million sequenced T cells were regarded as lower bounds and as underestimates. Because the CMV infection status of the donors was unknown, age-related changes in expanded clonotypes may potentially have been confounded. There was a strong correlation between observed TCR beta diversity and the percentage of naive T cells measured by flow cytometry. Observed TCR beta diversity per million T cells fell roughly linearly with age, and a significant reduction was already apparent by age roughly 41.

About this clonotype itself: Its cognate antigen has yet to be identified. Qualities for individual bases were not recorded, and no much larger clone is one base off.

The donors were about 40 Caucasian individuals from Russia, aged roughly 6 to 90 years, who were systemically healthy. Roughly 10 milliliters of peripheral blood were collected from each donor into EDTA-treated Vacutainer tubes. Ficoll-Paque density-gradient centrifugation was used to isolate PBMCs, with at least 6 million per sample. Trizol reagent was used to extract total RNA from the PBMCs, yielding at least 5.5 micrograms per sample. For every donor, flow cytometry on a PBMC aliquot measured the percentage of naive CD45RAhigh/CD27high T cells. The CDR3 goes from the cysteine to the phenylalanine over 14 residues. Just CDR3 DNA is preserved here, 42 bases in frame from base 1. CDR1 MDHEN and CDR2 SYDVKM are derived from the germline V gene. The library was built by means of 5' RACE. These reads were obtained on an Illumina HiSeq 2500. The second PCR ran for about 7 to 11 cycles and used a J-beta primer mix along with a sample-barcoded 5' primer. Each TCR beta cDNA molecule received a unique molecular identifier from a template-switch 5' adaptor carrying 12 random nucleotides. Each sample yielded at least 2.5 million CDR3-containing paired-end reads. First-strand cDNA synthesis was performed from all RNA using the Mint cDNA synthesis kit, with priming by a TRBC-specific oligonucleotide. All cDNA was treated with uracil-DNA glycosylase and then went through a first 18-cycle PCR with the universal primers M1SS and BC2_uni_R. Per the source publication's procedure: For normalization, 1 million high-quality reads, each with a distinct molecular identifier, were randomly selected from each sample. Instead of being binned into consensus sequences, reads with shared molecular identifiers were discarded. MiTCR, run with a Q25 quality threshold and the strictest error-elimination algorithm, handled CDR3 identification, clonotype clustering and error correction. A nonparametric unseen species model using Euler transformation provided a lower-bound estimate of total TCR beta diversity. The public reads were reanalyzed by TCRdb: fastp trimming at Q25, MiXCR alignment, in-frame beta chains only. Identical CDR3 proteins give one entry, which carries the most common genes and DNA. These V and J calls rely on TCRdb rather than the paper's analysis. This sample holds under 2,000,000 distinct CDR3 sequences; around half were observed only once. The ten largest make up roughly 2.1% of the sample.

The rearranged chain carries TRBV28 and TRBJ2-4; TRBD1 matches 9 bases in the middle. The last part of the DNA fits TRBJ2-5 better; the J call may be wrong. The sequencing sample was made of blood. The clonotype was recovered from a woman aged 40 to 50 in good health. The nucleotide sequence reads as follows: TGTGCCAGTCATTACAGGGGGCGCGAGGAGACCCAGTACTTC. This encodes CASHYRGREETQYF.